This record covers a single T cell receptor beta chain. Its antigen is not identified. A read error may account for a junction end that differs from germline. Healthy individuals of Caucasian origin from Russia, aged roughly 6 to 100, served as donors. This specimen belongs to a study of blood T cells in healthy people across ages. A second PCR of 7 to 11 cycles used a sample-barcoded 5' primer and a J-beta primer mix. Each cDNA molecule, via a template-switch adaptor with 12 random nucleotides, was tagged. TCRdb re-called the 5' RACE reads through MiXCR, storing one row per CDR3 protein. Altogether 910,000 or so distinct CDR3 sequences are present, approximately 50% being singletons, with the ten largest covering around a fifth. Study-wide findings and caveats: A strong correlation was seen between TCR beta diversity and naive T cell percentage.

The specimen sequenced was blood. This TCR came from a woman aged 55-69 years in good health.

CDR3 DNA sequence: TGTGCTAGCTCACTTCACCGGGACGACAGGGTGGGCTATGGCTACACCTTC. It encodes CASSLHRDDRVGYGYTF. The chain uses TRBV18 and TRBJ1-2, with TRBD1 identical over 7 bases. CDR3 length equals 17 residues. Germline V gives CDR1 KGHSH, CDR2 LQKENI.